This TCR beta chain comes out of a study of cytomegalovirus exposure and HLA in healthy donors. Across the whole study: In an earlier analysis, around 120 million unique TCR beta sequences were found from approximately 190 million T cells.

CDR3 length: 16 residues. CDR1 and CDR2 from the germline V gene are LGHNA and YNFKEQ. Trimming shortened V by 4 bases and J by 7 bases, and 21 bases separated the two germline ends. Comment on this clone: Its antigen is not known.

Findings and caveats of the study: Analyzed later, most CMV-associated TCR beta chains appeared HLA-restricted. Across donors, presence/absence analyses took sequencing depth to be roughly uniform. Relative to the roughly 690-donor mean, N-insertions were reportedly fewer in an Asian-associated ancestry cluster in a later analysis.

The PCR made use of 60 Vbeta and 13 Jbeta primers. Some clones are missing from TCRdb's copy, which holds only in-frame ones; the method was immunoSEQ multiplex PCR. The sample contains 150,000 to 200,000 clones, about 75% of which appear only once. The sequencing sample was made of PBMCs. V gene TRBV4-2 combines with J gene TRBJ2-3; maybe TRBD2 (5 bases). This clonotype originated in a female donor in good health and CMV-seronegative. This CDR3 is CASSPRQAGGSHTQYF. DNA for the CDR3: TGTGCCAGCAGCCCCCGTCAGGCGGGTGGCTCCCATACGCAGTATTTT.